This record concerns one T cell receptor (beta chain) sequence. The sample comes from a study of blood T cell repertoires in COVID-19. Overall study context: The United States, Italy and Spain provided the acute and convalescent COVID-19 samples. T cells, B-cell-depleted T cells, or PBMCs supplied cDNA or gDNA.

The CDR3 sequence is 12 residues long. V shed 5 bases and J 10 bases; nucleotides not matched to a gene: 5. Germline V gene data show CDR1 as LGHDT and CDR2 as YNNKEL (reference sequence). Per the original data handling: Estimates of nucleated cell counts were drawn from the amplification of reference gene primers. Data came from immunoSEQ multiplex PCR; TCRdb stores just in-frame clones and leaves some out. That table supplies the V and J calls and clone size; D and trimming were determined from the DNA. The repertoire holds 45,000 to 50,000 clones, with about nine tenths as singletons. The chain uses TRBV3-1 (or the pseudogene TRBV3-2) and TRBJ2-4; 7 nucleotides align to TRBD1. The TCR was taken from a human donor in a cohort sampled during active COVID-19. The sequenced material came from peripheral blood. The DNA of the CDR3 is TGTGCCAGCAGCGACAGGGTCGAGATTCAGTACTTC. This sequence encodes CASSDRVEIQYF.